This T cell receptor beta chain was obtained from a study of blood T cell repertoires in COVID-19. Study at large: COVID-19 samples collected from the United States, Italy and Spain covered acute and convalescent phases.

Assay used: immunoSEQ multiplex PCR; TCRdb lists only in-frame clones, some missing. The table has 39,000 or so clones, about nine tenths seen once; the top ten hold 6.2%. This clone was seen more than once but under ten times. Germline-derived CDR1 and CDR2 are SGHDT and YYEEEE. The V and J ends lost 2 bases and 0 bases respectively, with 9 bases between them. The CDR3 has 14 residues. Input material: peripheral blood. The chain has TRBV5-6 and TRBJ2-7; D possibly corresponds to TRBD2 (6 bases). The origin of this receptor is a human donor in a cohort sampled during active COVID-19. The chain's CDR3 is CASSLAGSSYEQYF. CDR3 DNA: TGTGCCAGCAGCTTAGCCGGGAGCTCCTACGAGCAGTACTTC. Full variable domain (rest looked up from reference TRBV5-6 and TRBJ2-7): DAGVTQSPTHLIKTRGQQVTLRCSPKSGHDTVSWYQQALGQGPQFIFQYYEEEERQRGNFPDRFSGHQFPNYSSELNVNALLLGDSALYLCASSLAGSSYEQYFGPGTRLTVT.